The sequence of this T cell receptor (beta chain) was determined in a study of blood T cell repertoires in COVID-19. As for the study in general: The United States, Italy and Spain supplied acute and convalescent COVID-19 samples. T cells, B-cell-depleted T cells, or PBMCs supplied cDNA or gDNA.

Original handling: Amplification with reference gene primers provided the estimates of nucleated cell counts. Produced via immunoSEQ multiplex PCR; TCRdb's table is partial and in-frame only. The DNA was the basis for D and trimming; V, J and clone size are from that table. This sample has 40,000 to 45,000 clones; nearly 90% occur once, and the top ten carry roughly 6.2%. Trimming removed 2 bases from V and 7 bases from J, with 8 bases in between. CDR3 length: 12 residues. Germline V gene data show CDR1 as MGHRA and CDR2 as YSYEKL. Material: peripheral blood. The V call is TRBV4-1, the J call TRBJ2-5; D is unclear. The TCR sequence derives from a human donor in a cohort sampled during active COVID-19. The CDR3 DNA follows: TGCGCCAGCAGCCAACCCAGAGGGACCCAGTACTTC. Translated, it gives CASSQPRGTQYF.